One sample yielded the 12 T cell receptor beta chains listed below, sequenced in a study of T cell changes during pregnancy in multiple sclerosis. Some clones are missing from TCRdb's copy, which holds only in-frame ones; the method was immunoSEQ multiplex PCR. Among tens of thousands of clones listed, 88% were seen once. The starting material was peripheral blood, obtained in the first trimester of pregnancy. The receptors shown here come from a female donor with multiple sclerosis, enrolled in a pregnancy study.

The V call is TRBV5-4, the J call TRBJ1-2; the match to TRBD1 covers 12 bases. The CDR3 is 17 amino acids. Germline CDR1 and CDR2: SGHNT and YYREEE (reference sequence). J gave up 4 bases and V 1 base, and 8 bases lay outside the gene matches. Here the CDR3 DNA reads TGTGCCAGCAGCTTGCTCCCCGGGACAGGGGGCTCCTATGGCTACACCTTC. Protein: CASSLLPGTGGSYGYTF.

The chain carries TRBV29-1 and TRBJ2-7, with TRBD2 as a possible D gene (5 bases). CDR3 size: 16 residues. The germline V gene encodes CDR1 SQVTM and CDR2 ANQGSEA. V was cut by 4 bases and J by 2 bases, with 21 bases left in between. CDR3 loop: CSVVSRGRSLTYEQYF. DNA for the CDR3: TGCAGCGTTGTCTCCCGAGGGCGTAGCCTCACCTACGAGCAGTACTTC.

In DNA form, the CDR3 reads TGTGCCAGCAGCCAGGAAAAACTAGCGGGAGGATACGAGCAGTACTTC. Amino acid sequence: CASSQEKLAGGYEQYF. This chain uses TRBV4-2 with TRBJ2-7; 12 nucleotides agree with TRBD2. The V gene's germline CDR1 is LGHNA and CDR2 YNFKEQ. Germline trimming cut 3 bases from V and 4 bases from J; bases unmatched to any gene: 7. CDR3 length: 16 residues.

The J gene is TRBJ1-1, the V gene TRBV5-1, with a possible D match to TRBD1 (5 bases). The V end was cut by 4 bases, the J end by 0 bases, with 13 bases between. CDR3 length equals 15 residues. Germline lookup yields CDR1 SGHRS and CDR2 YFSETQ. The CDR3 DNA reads TGCGCCAGCAGCCCGGGGGGGAGCATGAACACTGAAGCTTTCTTT. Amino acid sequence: CASSPGGSMNTEAFF.

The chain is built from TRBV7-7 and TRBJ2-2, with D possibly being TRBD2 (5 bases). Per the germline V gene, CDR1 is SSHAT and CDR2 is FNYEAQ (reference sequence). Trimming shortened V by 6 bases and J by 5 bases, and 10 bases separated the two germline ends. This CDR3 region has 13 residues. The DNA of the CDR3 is TGTGCCAGCAGTTGGTCGGGGACCGGGGAGCTGTTTTTT. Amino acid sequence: CASSWSGTGELFF.

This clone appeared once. The CDR3 DNA reads TGTGCCAGCAGTTTCGCGGCCGCGAGCTCCTACGAGCAGTACTTC. Its protein product is CASSFAAASSYEQYF. V is TRBV27 and J is TRBJ2-7; D is uncertain. From germline, CDR1 is MNHEY and CDR2 SMNVEV (reference sequence). The V end lost 3 bases, the J end lost 0 bases, and 12 bases lay between the germline ends. CDR3 length equals 15 residues.

The CDR3 bases are TGTGCCAGCAGCCCCCAAAGGACTAGTTACGAGCAGTACTTC. Its protein product is CASSPQRTSYEQYF. The chain recombines TRBV11-1 with TRBJ2-7; 7 bases fit TRBD2. The CDR3 runs 14 residues. Unmatched junction bases numbered 8, after V lost 5 bases and J lost 4 bases. From germline, CDR1 is SGHAT and CDR2 FQDESV (reference sequence).

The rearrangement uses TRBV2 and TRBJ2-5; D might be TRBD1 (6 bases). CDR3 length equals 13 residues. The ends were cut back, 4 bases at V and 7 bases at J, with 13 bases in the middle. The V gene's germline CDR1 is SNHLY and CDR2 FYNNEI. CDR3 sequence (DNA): TGTGCCAGCAGTGGGACAGAGCGAGGGACCCAGTACTTC. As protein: CASSGTERGTQYF.

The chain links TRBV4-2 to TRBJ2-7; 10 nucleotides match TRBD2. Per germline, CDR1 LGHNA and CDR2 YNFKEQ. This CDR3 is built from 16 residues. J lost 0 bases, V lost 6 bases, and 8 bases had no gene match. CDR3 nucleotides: TGTGCCAGCAGTCCTCGCCGGACTAGCGGCTCCTACGAGCAGTACTTC. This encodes CASSPRRTSGSYEQYF.

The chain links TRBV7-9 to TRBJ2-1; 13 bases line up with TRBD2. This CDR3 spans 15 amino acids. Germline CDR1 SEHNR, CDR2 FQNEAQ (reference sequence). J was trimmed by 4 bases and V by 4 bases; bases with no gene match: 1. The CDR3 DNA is TGTGCCAGCAGCTGGACTAGCGGGAGTTACAATGAGCAGTTCTTC. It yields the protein CASSWTSGSYNEQFF.

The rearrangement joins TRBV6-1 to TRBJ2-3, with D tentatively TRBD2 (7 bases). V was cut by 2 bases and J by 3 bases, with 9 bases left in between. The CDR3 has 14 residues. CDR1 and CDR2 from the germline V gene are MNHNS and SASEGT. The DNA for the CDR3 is TGTGCCAGCAGTGAACGGGGGGCTACAGATACGCAGTATTTT. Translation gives CASSERGATDTQYF.

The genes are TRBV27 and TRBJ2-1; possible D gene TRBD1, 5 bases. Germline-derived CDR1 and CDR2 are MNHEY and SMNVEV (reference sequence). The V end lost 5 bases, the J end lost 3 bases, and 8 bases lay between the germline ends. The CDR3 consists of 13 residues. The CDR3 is CASSNTGYNEQFF. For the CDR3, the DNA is TGTGCCAGCAGTAACACAGGCTACAATGAGCAGTTCTTC.